The following is a T cell receptor (beta chain) sequence with its context. The data originate from a study of blood T cell repertoires in COVID-19. Assay used: immunoSEQ multiplex PCR; TCRdb lists only in-frame clones, some missing. The sample yields some 320,000 clones, more than 75% seen once. Trimming cost V 3 bases and J 0 bases, with 4 bases left between them. The CDR3 has 13 residues. This chain links TRBV12-3 or TRBV12-4 with TRBJ2-3; the D is unclear. The source of this sequence is a man between 60 and 75 years old who had recovered from COVID-19. The sequencing sample was made of PBMCs or T cells enriched from blood (not recorded which). CDR3 nucleotide sequence: TGTGCCAGCAGTTTTGGCAGCACAGATACGCAGTATTTT. Its protein is CASSFGSTDTQYF.